This note documents a single T cell receptor beta chain sequence. Its specificity is not known. This sample was included in a study of T cell responses to AZD1222 COVID-19 vaccine. Study-wide context: Pooled in the analysis were second doses at about 4 or about 12 weeks.

Method: immunoSEQ multiplex PCR; TCRdb's copy keeps in-frame clones and lacks some. Of over 120,000 clones in the sample, 92% are singletons; the top ten hold roughly 3.7%. This CDR3 comprises 18 residues. Germline CDR1 ENHRY, CDR2 SYGVKD. Trimming cost V 0 bases and J 0 bases; bases outside gene matches: 8. Study-level points and caveats: The study found Spike-specific TCR breadth and depth rose after two AZD1222 doses. A mostly white British donor set with more females was recruited, and clonal diversity was possibly underestimated. Across spike, vaccine-associated CD4 TCRs were found, dominant at 160-218 and 743-854.

The V gene is TRBV10-3, the J gene TRBJ2-7, with 10 bases fitting TRBD2. The clonotype comes from an adult in good health. This sample comprised peripheral blood, obtained on day 0 of AZD1222 vaccination. Here the CDR3 reads CAISESASGGSSSYEQYF. In nucleotides, the CDR3 is TGTGCCATCAGTGAGTCGGCTAGCGGGGGTTCCAGCTCCTACGAGCAGTACTTC.